This T cell receptor beta chain comes out of a study of response to subunit inactivated influenza vaccine. General study results and limits: The authors proposed limited new T cell recruitment per seasonal influenza vaccination.

The CDR3 is made up of 16 amino acids. Germline CDR1 is SGHTA and CDR2 is FQGNSA. V shed 4 bases and J shed 6 bases, with 16 bases lying between them. In TCRdb, the RT-PCR reads were re-called with MiXCR into one record per CDR3 protein. The data contain roughly 500,000 distinct CDR3 sequences, more than 15% of them singletons. In the case of this clonotype: Antigen unknown.

The origin of this receptor is a man aged 50 to 75 who received an inactivated influenza vaccine. The sequences come from CD4+ T cells sorted from PBMCs, collected around 25 months after vaccination. V gene TRBV7-2 combines with J gene TRBJ1-6; possibly TRBD1 for D (5 bases). CDR3: CASSSITGSRNSPLHF. As DNA, the CDR3 is TGTGCCAGCAGCTCAATCACAGGTAGCCGTAATTCACCCCTCCACTTT.